This TCR beta chain was documented in a study of T cells in Graves' hyperthyroidism and ophthalmopathy. This clonotype was seen ten or more times. Out of over 9 ml of fresh peripheral blood came the PBMCs. What was amplified from RNA transcripts were TCR beta CDR3 regions. First-round RT-PCR of the TCR CDR3 relied on the HTBI primer set. TCRdb independently ran MiXCR on the multiplex PCR reads; one entry per CDR3 protein. This sample carries 550,000 to 850,000 distinct CDR3 sequences, roughly 20% of them seen once, and the ten largest clones take around 15%. The CDR3 spans 15 residues. Germline CDR1 SGHKS, CDR2 YYEKEE (reference sequence). Unmatched junction bases numbered 10, after V lost 4 bases and J lost 8 bases.

Sequenced material: blood. The V gene is TRBV5-5, the J gene TRBJ1-4, with 8 positions matching TRBD1. This TCR was sampled from a woman between 50 and 59 years old with Graves' hyperthyroidism that later progressed to Graves' ophthalmopathy. CDR3 DNA: TGTGCCAGCAGCCCAACGGACAGGGACGGGGAAAAACTGTTTTTT. Its translation: CASSPTDRDGEKLFF.